These 8 T cell receptor beta chains were all obtained from the same sample, sequenced in a study of radiation and T cells in renal cell carcinoma. Measured with immunoSEQ multiplex PCR; TCRdb has only the in-frame clones, and not every one. The sample records over 55,000 clones, roughly 79% being singletons. Time point noted: blood 2 weeks post-SBRT. Treatment defined: 15 Gy SBRT to primary tumor, nephrectomy 4 weeks later. This specimen was blood, taken from a patient whose treatment included radiotherapy and nephrectomy. These receptors all stem from a man aged 55-75 years with renal cell carcinoma.

The chain carries TRBV9 and TRBJ1-2, with 12 positions matching TRBD1. J was trimmed by 4 bases and V by 3 bases; bases with no gene match: 7. The CDR3 runs 16 residues. Germline V gene data show CDR1 as SGDLS and CDR2 as YYNGEE. The CDR3 spells CASSASGTGGPYGYTF. DNA for the CDR3: TGTGCCAGCAGCGCCAGCGGGACAGGGGGCCCCTATGGCTACACCTTC.

This chain uses TRBV11-3 with TRBJ2-2, with D possibly matching TRBD1 (7 bases). The CDR3 runs 15 residues. Germline V gives CDR1 SGHNT, CDR2 YENEEA. V was trimmed by 5 bases and J by 7 bases, leaving 17 bases between them. The CDR3 nucleotides are TGTGCCAGCAGCCCTAGAGGGGGGACAGACGGGGAGCTGTTTTTT. This sequence encodes CASSPRGGTDGELFF. Full variable domain (rest looked up from reference TRBV11-3 and TRBJ2-2): EAGVVQSPRYKIIEKKQPVAFWCNPISGHNTLYWYLQNLGQGPELLIRYENEEAVDDSQLPKDRFSAERLKGVDSTLKIQPAELGDSAVYLCASSPRGGTDGELFFGEGSRLTVL.

The chain couples TRBV21-1 to TRBJ2-7; TRBD1 is the table's D call, not checked against the DNA. TRBV21-1 is listed as a pseudogene. CDR3 length: 16 residues. The CDR3, as DNA: TGTGCCAGCAGCAAAGTACGGACAGGTCAGGACTACGAGCAGTACGTC. This gives the protein CASSKVRTGQDYEQYV.

This clone was seen only a few times. The chain employs TRBV28 and TRBJ1-1; D uncertain. The CDR3 contains 16 residues. The V gene lost 8 bases and the J gene lost 0 bases, with 19 bases spanning the gap. Germline lookup yields CDR1 MDHEN and CDR2 SYDVKM. The CDR3 coding sequence is TGTGCCAGCCACACCTCCTTAACCTTCATGAACACTGAAGCTTTCTTT. It yields the protein CASHTSLTFMNTEAFF.

This chain joins TRBV5-6 and TRBJ2-3; TRBD1 aligns across 9 bases. Germline V gives CDR1 SGHDT, CDR2 YYEEEE. Trimming removed 0 bases from V and 2 bases from J; junction bases left unmatched: 10. The CDR3 is made up of 18 amino acids. CDR3 protein: CASSLVGQGMGNTDTQYF. In nucleotides, the CDR3 is TGTGCCAGCAGCTTGGTCGGACAGGGGATGGGAAACACAGATACGCAGTATTTT.

The chain recombines TRBV4-1 with TRBJ2-7, with D unresolved. V lost 1 base, J lost 4 bases, and 11 bases lay in between. The CDR3 is made up of 14 amino acids. CDR1 MGHRA and CDR2 YSYEKL come from the germline V gene. This CDR3 reads CASSQVPDHYEQYV. CDR3 in DNA: TGCGCCAGCAGCCAAGTGCCAGACCATTACGAGCAGTACGTC.

This clone was seen a single time. V usage is TRBV2 and J usage is TRBJ2-3; TRBD1 matches at 7 bases. After removal of 6 bases from V and 0 bases from J, the junction contained 6 bases not matched to a gene. The CDR3 runs 15 residues. Germline CDR1 SNHLY, CDR2 FYNNEI. This CDR3 reads CASRFWTGSTDTQYF. In nucleotides, the CDR3 is TGTGCCAGCAGATTTTGGACAGGTAGCACAGATACGCAGTATTTT.

This sequence joins TRBV7-2 and TRBJ2-7; 15 nucleotides align to TRBD2. The CDR3 length is 16 residues. The V gene end was trimmed by 4 bases and the J gene end by 4 bases; junction bases not matched to a gene: 5. Germline V gene lookup returns CDR1 SGHTA and CDR2 FQGNSA. The CDR3 loop is CASSSGGLAGGYEQYV. Here the CDR3 DNA reads TGTGCCAGCAGCTCCGGGGGACTAGCGGGAGGTTACGAGCAGTACGTC.